The clone carrying this T cell receptor (beta chain) turned up a few times. The antigen remains unidentified. Looked up from germline, CDR1 is SNHLY and CDR2 is FYNNEI. CDR3 size: 15 residues. The V segment lost 4 bases and the J segment 4 bases; nucleotides outside the gene matches: 7. This sample was included in a study of identical twins. Overall study results and limits: Excess twin sharing in beta out-of-frame sequences was weaker. Donors were not followed over many years; analysis was cross-sectional. Modelling underestimated the level of out-of-frame TCR alpha sharing observed in monozygotic twins.

Template switching added a universal primer binding site, and final cDNA carried unique molecular identifiers. TCRdb reprocessed the 5' RACE reads with MiXCR, giving one entry per CDR3 protein. The sample records approximately 620,000 distinct CDR3 sequences, about 9.4% being singletons. This sample also belongs to another study, concerning yellow fever vaccine responses in identical twins.

The chain recombines TRBV2 with TRBJ2-3; 8 nucleotides align to TRBD2. This receptor was obtained from a woman aged 18-29 years in good health. Sequencing was carried out using PBMCs. This CDR3 is CASSVSGVGPDTQYF. The CDR3 coding sequence is TGTGCCAGCAGTGTTAGCGGGGTGGGCCCAGATACGCAGTATTTT.